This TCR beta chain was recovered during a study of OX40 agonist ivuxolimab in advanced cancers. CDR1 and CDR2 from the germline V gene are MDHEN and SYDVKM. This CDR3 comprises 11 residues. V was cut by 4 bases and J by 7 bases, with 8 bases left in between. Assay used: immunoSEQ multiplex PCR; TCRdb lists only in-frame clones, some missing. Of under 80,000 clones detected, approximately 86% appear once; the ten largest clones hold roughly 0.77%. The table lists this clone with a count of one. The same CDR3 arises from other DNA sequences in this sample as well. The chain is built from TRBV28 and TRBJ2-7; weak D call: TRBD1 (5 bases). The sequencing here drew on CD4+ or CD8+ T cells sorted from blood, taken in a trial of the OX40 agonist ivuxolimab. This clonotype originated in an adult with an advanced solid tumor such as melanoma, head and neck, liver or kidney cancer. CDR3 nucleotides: TGTGCCAGCAGTTACAGGTATGAGCAGTACTTC. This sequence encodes CASSYRYEQYF.